The 28 T cell receptor beta chains listed next were all sequenced from one sample in a study of blood T cell repertoires in COVID-19. Here immunoSEQ multiplex PCR was the method, and the copy in TCRdb shows in-frame clones only, minus some. The data contain 150,000 to 200,000 clones, approximately 92% of them singletons. The specimen was peripheral blood. All receptors derive from a woman aged 45-65 years with acute or convalescent COVID-19.

This chain links TRBV6-5 with TRBJ1-6; D unclear. V was clipped by 7 bases and J by 8 bases, with 12 bases between them. Germline V gives CDR1 MNHEY, CDR2 SVGAGI. This CDR3 has 13 amino acids. CDR3 DNA: TGTGCCAGCAACCCCACGGCGGATTCACCCCTCCACTTT. Protein sequence: CASNPTADSPLHF.

This rearrangement joins TRBV10-3 to TRBJ1-1; TRBD1 matches at 7 bases. Looked up from germline, CDR1 is ENHRY and CDR2 is SYGVKD. This CDR3 has 14 residues. J gave up 3 bases and V 7 bases, and 8 bases lay outside the gene matches. The DNA of the CDR3 is TGTGCCATCAATAACGACAGGGAGGACACTGAAGCTTTCTTT. The encoded protein is CAINNDREDTEAFF.

This clone came up once. V and J are TRBV9 and TRBJ1-3, with D possibly being TRBD1 (5 bases). V lost 1 base and J 2 bases, leaving 10 bases between the germline ends. The CDR3 spans 15 residues. From germline, CDR1 is SGDLS and CDR2 YYNGEE. The CDR3 bases are TGTGCCAGCAGCGTAAGCACAGGAGCTGGAAACACCATATATTTT. Translation: CASSVSTGAGNTIYF.

The rearrangement uses TRBV7-9 and TRBJ1-1, with D perhaps TRBD1 (6 bases). The CDR3 length is 14 residues. Germline V gene data show CDR1 as SEHNR and CDR2 as FQNEAQ (reference sequence). Between the trimmed V and J ends, which lost 5 bases and 5 bases, there was a span of 15 bases. The CDR3 loop reads CASSTRGGGTEAFF. The CDR3 coding sequence is TGTGCCAGCAGCACCCGAGGGGGGGGGACTGAAGCTTTCTTT.

The chain couples TRBV5-1 to TRBJ1-6; 8 bases line up with TRBD1. With 0 bases clipped from V and 9 bases from J, the junction kept 8 bases outside the gene matches. This CDR3 is built from 16 residues. The germline V gene encodes CDR1 SGHRS and CDR2 YFSETQ. In nucleotides, the CDR3 is TGCGCCAGCAGCTTGGCCGCGGGCAGGGGGCGTTCACCCCTCCACTTT. It is translated as CASSLAAGRGRSPLHF.

The CDR3 loop is CASSLVGRQGTDTQYF. In DNA form, the CDR3 reads TGTGCCAGCAGCTTAGTAGGTCGGCAGGGTACAGATACGCAGTATTTT. The chain recombines TRBV7-9 with TRBJ2-3, with D perhaps matching TRBD1 (5 bases). The V and J ends lost 1 base and 3 bases respectively, with 14 bases between them. The CDR3 loop spans 16 amino acids. Germline CDR1 and CDR2: SEHNR and FQNEAQ (reference sequence).

This chain joins TRBV6-5 and TRBJ1-1; 9 bases map to TRBD1. This CDR3 has 16 residues. V dropped 2 bases and J dropped 1; count of bases not matched to a gene: 5. Germline loops: CDR1 MNHEY, CDR2 SVGAGI. The CDR3 protein is CASSYLSGQGNTEAFF. The CDR3 DNA sequence: TGTGCCAGCAGTTACCTGTCGGGACAGGGGAACACTGAAGCTTTCTTT.

This chain connects TRBV7-3 to TRBJ1-1; a weak D match, TRBD1 (5 bases). Germline V CDR1 and CDR2: SGHTA, FQGTGA. The length of the CDR3 is 13 residues. With 6 bases removed from V and 5 bases from J, the gap between germline ends came to 13 bases. CDR3 sequence reads: CASSFMAGTEAFF. The CDR3 nucleotides read TGTGCCAGCAGTTTTATGGCAGGGACTGAAGCTTTCTTT.

The V and J genes are TRBV20-1 and TRBJ1-1; D is unclear. Trimming pared 8 bases from V and 1 base from J, leaving 8 bases between. This CDR3 has 11 residues. The germline CDR1 and CDR2 sequences are DFQATT and SNEGSKA (reference sequence). CDR3 in amino acids: CSPEGNTEAFF. The CDR3 DNA sequence: TGCAGTCCTGAGGGGAACACTGAAGCTTTCTTT.

V and J are TRBV28 and TRBJ1-5; maybe TRBD1 (6 bases). The CDR3 contains 14 residues. Looked up from germline, CDR1 is MDHEN and CDR2 is SYDVKM. V was clipped by 3 bases and J by 7 bases, with 13 bases between them. CDR3 in amino acids: CASSLGRGFQPQHF. The CDR3 DNA reads as TGTGCCAGCAGTTTGGGCAGGGGATTCCAGCCCCAGCATTTT.

This clone was detected only a few times. The chain uses TRBV5-1 and TRBJ1-4; D might be TRBD1 (6 bases). The germline CDR1 and CDR2 sequences are SGHRS and YFSETQ. CDR3 length: 13 residues. V lost 4 bases and J lost 8, with 12 bases in between. The CDR3 sequence is CASSSDRHEKLFF. The CDR3 nucleotides read TGCGCCAGCAGCAGCGACAGGCACGAAAAACTGTTTTTT.

This chain links TRBV7-6 with TRBJ2-5; 9 bases align to TRBD1. With V trimmed by 2 bases and J by 3 bases, 10 bases remained unmatched. The CDR3 extends over 17 amino acids. CDR1 and CDR2 from the germline V gene are SGHVS and FNYEAQ. CDR3 DNA: TGTGCCAGCAGCTTACCATCCCCTCGACAGGGGGAAGAGACCCAGTACTTC. It translates to CASSLPSPRQGEETQYF.

This chain connects TRBV10-1 to TRBJ1-2, with D perhaps TRBD1 (6 bases). The germline CDR1 and CDR2 sequences are WNHNN and SYGVQD (reference sequence). Trimming stripped 4 bases from V and 8 bases from J, with 14 bases between. This CDR3 contains 13 residues. This chain's CDR3 is CASSGHREGGYTF. The CDR3 DNA reads as TGCGCCAGCAGTGGGCACAGGGAAGGCGGCTACACCTTC.

This clone appeared a single time. V and J are TRBV7-8 and TRBJ2-2, with TRBD2 matching 7 bases. Germline V gene lookup returns CDR1 SGHVS and CDR2 FQNEAQ. V dropped 5 bases and J dropped 3; count of bases not matched to a gene: 9. CDR3 length equals 16 residues. The CDR3 sequence: CASSRQGGRDTGELFF. The CDR3 DNA sequence: TGTGCCAGCAGCCGCCAAGGAGGGAGGGACACCGGGGAGCTGTTTTTT.

The chain combines TRBV9 with TRBJ1-1; a weak D match, TRBD1 (6 bases). V shed 2 bases and J shed 5 bases, with 25 bases lying between them. CDR3 length: 18 amino acids. In germline, CDR1 is SGDLS, CDR2 YYNGEE. The DNA of the CDR3 is TGTGCCAGCAGCGTTTCTCCTTCCCCCGACAGGAGAGAAACTGAAGCTTTCTTT. Translated: CASSVSPSPDRRETEAFF.

The rearrangement uses TRBV30 and TRBJ2-7; TRBD1 aligns across 7 bases. V lost 0 bases to trimming and J lost 3 bases; unmatched junction nucleotides: 5. The CDR3 runs to 14 residues. Looked up from germline, CDR1 is GTSNPN and CDR2 is SVGIG (reference sequence). CDR3 residues: CAWSVTGRSYEQYF. The CDR3 bases are TGTGCCTGGAGTGTGACAGGGCGGAGCTACGAGCAGTACTTC.

The rearrangement joins TRBV6-2 or TRBV6-3 to TRBJ2-7, with 7 bases aligning to TRBD1. The CDR3 loop spans 14 amino acids. Germline values: CDR1 MNHEY, CDR2 SVGEGT. Unmatched junction bases numbered 5, after V lost 5 bases and J lost 1 base. The CDR3 coding sequence is TGTGCCAGCAGTCCCGGGACAGATTCCTACGAGCAGTACTTC. It encodes CASSPGTDSYEQYF.

The V call is TRBV7-9, the J call TRBJ2-2; maybe TRBD1 (6 bases). The V and J ends lost 5 bases and 2 bases respectively, with 15 bases between them. The CDR3 consists of 16 residues. The germline gives CDR1 SEHNR, CDR2 FQNEAQ (reference sequence). Here the CDR3 DNA reads TGTGCCAGCAGCCCCGACACAGGGAGAAACACCGGGGAGCTGTTTTTT. Its protein is CASSPDTGRNTGELFF.

CDR3 protein: CAWALAGGTDTQYF. DNA of the CDR3: TGTGCCTGGGCACTAGCGGGAGGCACAGATACGCAGTATTTT. This chain joins TRBV30 and TRBJ2-3; TRBD2 aligns across 11 bases. The CDR3 spans 14 residues. The germline CDR1 and CDR2 sequences are GTSNPN and SVGIG (reference sequence). J gave up 1 base and V 5 bases, and 2 bases lay outside the gene matches.

J is TRBJ1-1 and V is TRBV29-1; D not certain. The V gene lost 0 bases and the J gene lost 7 bases, with 6 bases spanning the gap. This CDR3 has 11 residues. Germline CDR1 is SQVTM and CDR2 is ANQGSEA. CDR3 coding DNA: TGCAGCGTTGAAGAAACAATTGAAGCTTTCTTT. It translates to CSVEETIEAFF.

The chain uses TRBV7-6 and TRBJ2-7, with 7 nucleotides matching TRBD2. Per the germline V gene, CDR1 is SGHVS and CDR2 is FNYEAQ. This CDR3 region has 15 residues. After removal of 1 base from V and 6 bases from J, the junction contained 9 bases not matched to a gene. CDR3 loop: CASSLVPERGGEQYF. CDR3 nucleotide sequence: TGTGCCAGCAGCTTAGTCCCCGAGCGGGGCGGCGAGCAGTACTTC.

This clone came up a few times. This chain connects TRBV21-1 to TRBJ1-2; the table calls TRBD1, which could not be checked here. TRBV21-1 constitutes a pseudogene. The CDR3 is 16 residues long. The CDR3 is CASSKVGDRANYGYTF. CDR3 coding DNA: TGTGCCAGCAGCAAAGTAGGTGACAGGGCTAACTATGGCTACACCTTC.

V and J are TRBV7-2 and TRBJ2-7; maybe TRBD2 (6 bases). The CDR3 is made up of 14 amino acids. V was shortened by 5 bases and J by 8 bases, with 19 bases between the two germline ends. Per germline, CDR1 SGHTA and CDR2 FQGNSA. CDR3 amino acids: CASSLGLASSQQYF. The DNA for the CDR3 is TGTGCCAGCAGCCTGGGACTTGCCTCCTCCCAGCAGTACTTC. Full variable domain (remainder filled in from reference TRBV7-2 and TRBJ2-7): GAGVSQSPSNKVTEKGKDVELRCDPISGHTALYWYRQSLGQGLEFLIYFQGNSAPDKSGLPSDRFSAERTGGSVSTLTIQRTQQEDSAVYLCASSLGLASSQQYFGPGTRLTVT.

The chain recombines TRBV18 with TRBJ1-5; D call uncertain. CDR1 and CDR2 (germline): KGHSH, LQKENI. This CDR3 region has 14 residues. V shed 0 bases and J shed 2 bases, with 5 bases lying between them. Here the CDR3 DNA reads TGTGCCAGCTCACCACCGGGCGGCAATCAGCCCCAGCATTTT. Its translation is CASSPPGGNQPQHF.

The chain links TRBV29-1 to TRBJ2-5; 7 positions agree with TRBD1. With 6 bases clipped from V and 5 bases from J, the junction kept 6 bases outside the gene matches. The CDR3 is 12 amino acids. Germline values: CDR1 SQVTM, CDR2 ANQGSEA. The CDR3 protein is CSVTGSGETQYF. In nucleotides, the CDR3 is TGCAGCGTGACAGGGTCGGGGGAGACCCAGTACTTC.

The chain employs TRBV6-5 and TRBJ1-1; 8 positions match TRBD1. This CDR3 region has 14 residues. V lost 7 bases to trimming and J lost 5 bases; unmatched junction nucleotides: 9. CDR1 is MNHEY and CDR2 is SVGAGI in the germline V gene. CDR3 nucleotide sequence: TGTGCCAGCACAAGGACAGGGACGGGGACTGAAGCTTTCTTT. Its translation is CASTRTGTGTEAFF.

The chain combines TRBV18 with TRBJ2-3; 11 positions match TRBD2. With 2 bases clipped from V and 0 bases from J, the junction kept 7 bases outside the gene matches. CDR3 size: 18 residues. Looked up from germline, CDR1 is KGHSH and CDR2 is LQKENI. The CDR3 here is CASSPGLAGTSSTDTQYF. As DNA, the CDR3 is TGTGCCAGCTCACCAGGACTAGCGGGTACCTCTAGCACAGATACGCAGTATTTT.

The chain links TRBV3-1 (or the pseudogene TRBV3-2) to TRBJ1-6; D not certain. This CDR3 has 13 amino acids. V was clipped by 2 bases and J by 8 bases, with 7 bases between them. The germline CDR1 and CDR2 sequences are LGHDT and YNNKEL (reference sequence). The CDR3 nucleotides are TGTGCCAGCAGCCAATGGTCGGATTCACCCCTCCACTTT. Translating it yields CASSQWSDSPLHF.